The subject of this entry is one T cell receptor beta chain. Its binding antigen is unknown. Base quality data are lacking; no much larger clone is found one base away. The collaborating institutions used their own protocols to collect whole blood in K2EDTA tubes. For TCRbeta analysis, collaborator samples were shipped as frozen whole blood, as isolated PBMCs, or as DNA extracted from either sample type. This sample was included in a study of blood T cell repertoires in COVID-19 (dated by TCRdb to the early 2020s). Study-wide context: The collaborator samples originated in the United States, Italy and Spain and spanned the acute and convalescent phases of COVID-19. The material from the prospective study consisted of cDNA or gDNA derived from T cells, B-cell-depleted T cells, or PBMCs. Subjects who had been exposed to COVID-19, were actively infected with it, or had recovered from it provided the deeply sampled blood TCRbeta repertoires that made up the dataset. The repertoires were released in a freely available public database meant as a resource for research on the immune response to SARS-CoV-2. Samples came from the ongoing ImmuneRACE study (first 160 participants) plus 1,254 subjects from 6 global collaborators. Sample metadata almost always included a de-identified subject ID, COVID-19 status, age in years and sex. Where available, HLA class I and class II types were obtained from metadata supplied by the sample provider rather than from assay-based typing.

The immunoSEQ Assay, a bias-controlled multiplex PCR, was used to amplify TCRbeta CDR3 regions from genomic DNA. In the authors' own workflow: Nucleated cell counts per sample were estimated from amplification of reference gene primers within the assay. To quantify the absolute abundance of each unique TCRbeta CDR3 rearrangement, sequence reads were collapsed and filtered. For each sample, productive Simpson clonality was calculated by taking the square root of Simpson's diversity index across productive rearrangements. The source is immuneACCESS, and TCRdb retained only in-frame sequences with V and J called. Part of the clones is not carried over; for the studies checked, unresolved V genes explain less than half of this, and the remainder is unexplained. The V and J calls and the clone size are those of that table, but D and trimming were determined from the DNA. The sample records about 120,000 clones, 82% of which are singletons. The ten largest clonotypes hold about 4.2% of the sample.

The CDR3 runs 16 residues from the cysteine to the phenylalanine. The DNA shown is the 48-base CDR3, in frame from base 1. The germline V gene provides CDR1 SGDLS and CDR2 YYNGEE. V was cut back by 2 bases and J by 8 bases, leaving a gap of 21 bases between them. What the authors observed across the whole study: Clinical and demographic metadata were provided uncurated, with the amount varying by source and participant.

This sequence uses TRBV9 and TRBJ2-3; the D segment could be TRBD2, given 5 matching bases. Sequences were obtained from peripheral blood. This sequence was found in a woman aged 70 to 79 with acute or convalescent COVID-19. The nucleotides read TGTGCCAGCAGCGTCGACATGAGGGTACTGGTAGGTACGCAGTATTTT. This codes for CASSVDMRVLVGTQYF.